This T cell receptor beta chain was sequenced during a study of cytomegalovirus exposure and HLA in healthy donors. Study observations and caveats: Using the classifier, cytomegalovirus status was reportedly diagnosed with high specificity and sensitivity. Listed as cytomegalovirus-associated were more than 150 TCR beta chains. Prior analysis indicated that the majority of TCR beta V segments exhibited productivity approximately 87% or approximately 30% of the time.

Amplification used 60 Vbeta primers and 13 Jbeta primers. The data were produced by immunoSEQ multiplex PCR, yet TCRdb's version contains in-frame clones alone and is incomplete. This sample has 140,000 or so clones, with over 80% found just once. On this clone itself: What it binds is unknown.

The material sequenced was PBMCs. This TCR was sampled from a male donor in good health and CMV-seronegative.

The CDR3, as DNA: TGCAGCGTTGAGAGTGTGACTGAAGCTTTCTTT. This translates into CSVESVTEAFF. The chain combines TRBV29-1 with TRBJ1-1; no clear D. The V end lost 3 bases, the J end lost 5 bases, and 7 bases lay between the germline ends. The CDR3 is 11 amino acids. Germline lookup yields CDR1 SQVTM and CDR2 ANQGSEA.